This TCR beta chain was sequenced in a study of cytomegalovirus exposure and HLA in healthy donors. V lost 3 bases, J lost 1 base, and 3 bases stayed unmatched. This CDR3 is built from 17 residues. The germline V gene has CDR1 SGHAT and CDR2 FQNNGV. Notes on the study in general: Reportedly, fewer N-insertions than the approximately 700-donor mean appeared in an Asian-associated ancestry cluster in a later analysis. A missense variant in DCLRE1C was later tied to TCR beta V- and J-gene trimming. Later analysis placed DRB1 highest and HLA-C lowest in TCR association rates, which differed by HLA locus.

Remarks on this clone: The antigen is undetermined.

Both 60 Vbeta primers and 13 Jbeta primers went into the PCR. The repertoire was sequenced with immunoSEQ multiplex PCR; TCRdb's copy has only in-frame clones and lacks some. The sample holds about 150,000 clones, approximately 81% seen once. J is TRBJ2-2 and V is TRBV11-2; TRBD2 matches at 12 bases. The sequenced material came from PBMCs. The source of this sequence is a young woman in good health and CMV-seronegative. The CDR3 reads CASSLTSGGRNTGELFF. CDR3 coding DNA: TGTGCCAGCAGCTTGACTAGCGGGGGCCGGAACACCGGGGAGCTGTTTTTT.